A selection of T cell receptor beta chains follows, all from one sample in a study of T cell changes during pregnancy in multiple sclerosis. Sequencing was performed with immunoSEQ multiplex PCR; in TCRdb, only in-frame clones are kept and a portion is missing. The sample yields about 52,000 clones, approximately 92% seen once. This specimen was CD4+ T cells from peripheral blood mononuclear cells, taken in the third trimester of pregnancy. Source of these receptors: a female donor with multiple sclerosis, enrolled in a pregnancy study. CDR3s include the opening cysteine and the closing phenylalanine or tryptophan. A D gene is named only where the DNA matches it firmly. A row's size may be missing; if present it is once, few, many or a size class.

V: TRBV28
size: once
J: TRBJ2-3
D: -
DNA: TGTGCCAGCAGTTCCCCGAGCACAGATACGCAGTATTTT
CDR3: CASSSPSTDTQYF

V: TRBV2
size: -
J: TRBJ1-6
D: -
DNA: TGTGCCAGCAGCTGGACAGCAGATAATTCACCCCTCCACTTT
CDR3: CASSWTADNSPLHF

V: TRBV7-2
size: -
J: TRBJ2-2
D: -
DNA: TGTGCCAGCACCTTAAAACCGCCGAGCGGGGAGCTGTTTTTT
CDR3: CASTLKPPSGELFF

V: TRBV12-5
size: -
J: TRBJ1-3
D: TRBD1
DNA: TGTGCTAGTGGCCCCCCCGGGAGGGGGCAAGGAAACACCATATATTTT
CDR3: CASGPPGRGQGNTIYF

V: TRBV6-5
size: -
J: TRBJ2-7
D: TRBD1
DNA: TGTGCCAGCAGTTACTCGACAGGGGGTGAGCAGTACTTC
CDR3: CASSYSTGGEQYF

V: TRBV7-9
size: once
J: TRBJ2-5
D: TRBD1
DNA: TGTGCCAGCAGCTTAGACCAGGGGGCTCGGGAGACCCAGTACTTC
CDR3: CASSLDQGARETQYF

V: TRBV6-1
size: -
J: TRBJ2-1
D: TRBD2
DNA: TGTGCCAGTAGTCCCAGACTAGCGGGATGGTATGAGCAGTTCTTC
CDR3: CASSPRLAGWYEQFF

V: TRBV5-1
size: -
J: TRBJ1-1
D: -
DNA: TGCGCCAGCAGCTTGGATAGTGAAGCTTTCTTT
CDR3: CASSLDSEAFF

V: TRBV7-8
size: -
J: TRBJ1-2
D: TRBD1
DNA: TGTGCCAGCAGCTTATCAGGGACAGACTATGGCTACACCTTC
CDR3: CASSLSGTDYGYTF

V: TRBV7-8
size: -
J: TRBJ2-7
D: -
DNA: TGTGCCAGCAGCTTCGAAATCAGGGAATGGGACGAGCAGTACTTC
CDR3: CASSFEIREWDEQYF

V: TRBV5-1
size: -
J: TRBJ2-7
D: -
DNA: TGCGCCAGCAGCTTGGCGGGGTCCAACGAGCAGTACTTC
CDR3: CASSLAGSNEQYF

V: TRBV10-2
size: -
J: TRBJ2-1
D: -
DNA: TGCGCCAGCAGGGACACAGGGAATCTTTACAATGAGCAGTTCTTC
CDR3: CASRDTGNLYNEQFF

V: TRBV18
size: -
J: TRBJ1-1
D: -
DNA: TGTGCCAGCTCACCACAAATCCTTGGTGCGGGGCCCAACACTGAAGCTTTCTTT
CDR3: CASSPQILGAGPNTEAFF

V: TRBV27
size: -
J: TRBJ2-7
D: TRBD1
DNA: TGTGCCAGCAGTTCCACAGGGGGCTCCTACGAGCAGTACTTC
CDR3: CASSSTGGSYEQYF

V: TRBV4-1
size: few
J: TRBJ2-2
D: -
DNA: TGCGCCAGCAGCCCCGAACGGGGGGCAAACACCGGGGAGCTGTTTTTT
CDR3: CASSPERGANTGELFF

V: TRBV6-6
size: -
J: TRBJ2-5
D: TRBD2
DNA: TGTGCCAGCAGGACTAGCGGGGGGGAAGAGACCCAGTACTTC
CDR3: CASRTSGGEETQYF

V: TRBV5-4
size: -
J: TRBJ1-1
D: -
DNA: TGTGCCAGCAGCTTGTTGCAGGACACTGAAGCTTTCTTT
CDR3: CASSLLQDTEAFF

V: TRBV19
size: -
J: TRBJ1-4
D: TRBD1
DNA: TGTGCCACCTCGGACAGGAGAAATGAAAAACTGTTTTTT
CDR3: CATSDRRNEKLFF

V: TRBV6-5
size: -
J: TRBJ2-3
D: -
DNA: TGTGCCAGCGGGAGGCAAGGAGGAACGCAGTATTTT
CDR3: CASGRQGGTQYF

V: TRBV19
size: -
J: TRBJ2-7
D: TRBD2
DNA: TGTGCCAGTAGTATGGCTAGCGGGAGGAACTACGAGCAGTACTTC
CDR3: CASSMASGRNYEQYF

V: TRBV7-8
size: few
J: TRBJ2-1
D: TRBD2
DNA: TGTGCCAGCAGCTTAGCCGGAGGACTAGCGAATGAGCAGTTCTTC
CDR3: CASSLAGGLANEQFF

V: TRBV19
size: -
J: TRBJ1-5
D: -
DNA: TGTGCCAGTAGTATGTTTTCAGGGGGCAATCAGCCCCAGCATTTT
CDR3: CASSMFSGGNQPQHF

V: TRBV29-1
size: -
J: TRBJ1-3
D: TRBD1
DNA: TGCAGCGCCGACACAGGGGCGGCTGGAAACACCATATATTTT
CDR3: CSADTGAAGNTIYF

V: TRBV19
size: -
J: TRBJ1-5
D: -
DNA: TGTGCCACCCGACAGGTGGGTCAGCCCCAGCATTTT
CDR3: CATRQVGQPQHF

V: TRBV10-3
size: -
J: TRBJ2-7
D: TRBD2
DNA: TGTGCCATCAGTGGACTAGCGGGGGGGCTCTCGGGTGACGAGCAGTACTTC
CDR3: CAISGLAGGLSGDEQYF

V: TRBV7-2
size: once
J: TRBJ1-2
D: -
DNA: TGTGCCAGCAACGGCGGTGCGCAAGCTAACTATGGCTACACCTTC
CDR3: CASNGGAQANYGYTF

V: TRBV15
size: -
J: TRBJ2-7
D: -
DNA: TGTGCCACCAGCAGAGTGGGGGGACAGTTATACGAGCAGTACTTC
CDR3: CATSRVGGQLYEQYF

V: TRBV28
size: -
J: TRBJ1-3
D: TRBD1
DNA: TGTGCCAGCAACTTCCGGGACAGGGGTTATGGAAACACCATATATTTT
CDR3: CASNFRDRGYGNTIYF

V: TRBV4-1
size: once
J: TRBJ1-2
D: -
DNA: TGCGCCAGCAGCCAAGAACGAGGGTGGGGCTACACCTTC
CDR3: CASSQERGWGYTF

V: TRBV5-4
size: -
J: TRBJ2-3
D: -
DNA: TGTGCCAGCAGCCGATCCGGTGTCACAGATACGCAGTATTTT
CDR3: CASSRSGVTDTQYF

V: TRBV28
size: -
J: TRBJ2-1
D: -
DNA: TGTGCCAGCAGTTTACTAGCGCCGCCCTACAATGAGCAGTTCTTC
CDR3: CASSLLAPPYNEQFF

V: TRBV19
size: -
J: TRBJ1-1
D: TRBD1
DNA: TGTGCCACAAGGACAGGGGGTTTTACTGAAGCTTTCTTT
CDR3: CATRTGGFTEAFF

V: TRBV11-2
size: -
J: TRBJ2-1
D: TRBD2
DNA: TGTGCCAGCAGCTTAGCTAACCCTGGGGGGGGTGAGGAGCAGTTCTTC
CDR3: CASSLANPGGGEEQFF

V: TRBV5-1
size: once
J: TRBJ2-5
D: TRBD2
DNA: TGCGCCAGCAGCTGGGTTCCAGCGGGAGGCCAAGAGACCCAGTACTTC
CDR3: CASSWVPAGGQETQYF

V: TRBV29-1
size: -
J: TRBJ2-7
D: TRBD1
DNA: TGCAGCGTGGGACAGGGTAAGGGCGAGCAGTACTTC
CDR3: CSVGQGKGEQYF

V: TRBV7-2
size: -
J: TRBJ1-1
D: TRBD1
DNA: TGTGCCACCCTGGGACAGCCCAACACTGAAGCTTTCTTT
CDR3: CATLGQPNTEAFF

V: TRBV5-1
size: -
J: TRBJ2-2
D: -
DNA: TGCGCCAGCAGCTCCCAGACAGTGAACACCGGGGAGCTGTTTTTT
CDR3: CASSSQTVNTGELFF

V: TRBV5-4
size: once
J: TRBJ1-3
D: -
DNA: TGTGCCAGCAGCTCCCGCTCTGGAAACACCATATATTTT
CDR3: CASSSRSGNTIYF

V: TRBV28
size: -
J: TRBJ2-3
D: -
DNA: TGTGCCAGCAGTTCACCCACTTCCACAGATACGCAGTATTTT
CDR3: CASSSPTSTDTQYF

V: TRBV5-1
size: -
J: TRBJ1-4
D: -
DNA: TGCGCCAGCAGCTTGTTGTCAGGGATTGATGAAAAACTGTTTTTT
CDR3: CASSLLSGIDEKLFF

V: TRBV10-3
size: once
J: TRBJ1-3
D: TRBD1
DNA: TGTGCCATCAGTGAGTCCCCTCCCGGGACAGGGTCTGGAAACACCATATATTTT
CDR3: CAISESPPGTGSGNTIYF

V: TRBV9
size: -
J: TRBJ2-2
D: TRBD1
DNA: TGTGCCAGCAGCGTAGCACAGGGGGTGCCGAGCACCGGGGAGCTGTTTTTT
CDR3: CASSVAQGVPSTGELFF

V: TRBV7-2
size: -
J: TRBJ2-1
D: -
DNA: TGTGCCAGCAGCTTAGAAGCGGGTTCCTCCTACAATGAGCAGTTCTTC
CDR3: CASSLEAGSSYNEQFF

V: TRBV29-1
size: -
J: TRBJ2-1
D: -
DNA: TGCAGCGTTTCTCCGGGGTACAATGAGCAGTTCTTC
CDR3: CSVSPGYNEQFF

V: TRBV5-1
size: -
J: TRBJ2-6
D: TRBD1
DNA: TGCGCCAGCAGCTTGGGACAGGGTATCTTAGCTGGGGCCAACGTCCTGACTTTC
CDR3: CASSLGQGILAGANVLTF

V: TRBV2
size: -
J: TRBJ2-3
D: TRBD2
DNA: TGTGCCAGCAGTACCGGACTAGCGGGAGGTATAGATACGCAGTATTTT
CDR3: CASSTGLAGGIDTQYF

V: TRBV6-1
size: -
J: TRBJ1-2
D: TRBD1
DNA: TGTGCCATCCGGACAGGGGGAGGCGGCTACACCTTC
CDR3: CAIRTGGGGYTF

V: TRBV5-4
size: -
J: TRBJ1-4
D: TRBD1
DNA: TGTGCCAGCAGCGTGGGACAGGCTGGAGAAAAACTGTTTTTT
CDR3: CASSVGQAGEKLFF